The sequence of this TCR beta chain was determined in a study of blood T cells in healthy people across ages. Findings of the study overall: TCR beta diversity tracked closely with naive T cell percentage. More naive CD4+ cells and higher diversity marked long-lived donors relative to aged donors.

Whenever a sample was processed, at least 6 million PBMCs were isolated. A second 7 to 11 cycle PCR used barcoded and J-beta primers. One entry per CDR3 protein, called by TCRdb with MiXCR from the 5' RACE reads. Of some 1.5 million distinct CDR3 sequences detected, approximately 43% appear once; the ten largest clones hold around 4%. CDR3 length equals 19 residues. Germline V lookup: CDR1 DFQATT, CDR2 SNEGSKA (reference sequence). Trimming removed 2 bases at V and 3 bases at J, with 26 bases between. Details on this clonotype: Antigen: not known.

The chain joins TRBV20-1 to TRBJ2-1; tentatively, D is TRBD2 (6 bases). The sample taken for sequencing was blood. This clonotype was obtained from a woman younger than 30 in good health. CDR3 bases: TGCAGTGCTAGATCTTGGGAGTGGGCCCTGACTAGGTACTACAATGAGCAGTTCTTC. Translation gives CSARSWEWALTRYYNEQFF.